This is a list of T cell receptor beta chains from one sample in a study of T cell responses to AZD1222 COVID-19 vaccine. Sequenced by immunoSEQ multiplex PCR; TCRdb stores in-frame clones only, minus some. The table lists 110,000 or so clones, roughly 82% of them singletons. The material sequenced was peripheral blood, taken on day 0 of AZD1222 vaccination. Receptors were obtained from an adult in good health. Both conserved end residues are trimmed from each CDR3. Fields, in order: V gene, CDR3 length, CDR3 protein.

TRBV5-1 13 ASSSWRQGAYEQY
TRBV27 13 ASSQTGYSTTEAF
TRBV18 12 ASSPLRTGPQQY
TRBV4-3 13 ASSQGVALIGELF
TRBV3-1/TRBV3-2 11 ASSQKVNSPLH
TRBV10-2 11 ASSGGWNNEQF
TRBV6-4 11 ASSETGNNEQF
TRBV5-1 11 ASSLDRGYEQY
TRBV7-9 14 ASSFLAGRFGETQY
TRBV6-2/TRBV6-3 13 ASSKAGKSTDTQY
TRBV12-5 13 ASGLVIGSRTEAF